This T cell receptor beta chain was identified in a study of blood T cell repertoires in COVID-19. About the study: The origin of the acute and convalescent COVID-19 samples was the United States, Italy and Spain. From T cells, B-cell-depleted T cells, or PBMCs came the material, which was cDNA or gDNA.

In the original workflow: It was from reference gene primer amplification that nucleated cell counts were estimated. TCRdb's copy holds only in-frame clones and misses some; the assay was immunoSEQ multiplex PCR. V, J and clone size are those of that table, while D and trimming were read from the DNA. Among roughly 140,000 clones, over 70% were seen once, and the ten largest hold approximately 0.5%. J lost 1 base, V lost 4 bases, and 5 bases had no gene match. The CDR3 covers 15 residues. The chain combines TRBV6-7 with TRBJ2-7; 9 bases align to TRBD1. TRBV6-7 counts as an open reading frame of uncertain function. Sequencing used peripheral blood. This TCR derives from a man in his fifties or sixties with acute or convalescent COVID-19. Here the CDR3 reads CASSSPGTGSYEQYF. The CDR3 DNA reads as TGTGCCAGCAGTTCCCCCGGGACAGGGTCCTACGAGCAGTACTTC.